The 17 T cell receptor beta chains reported below all come from one sample, sequenced in a study of shared clonotypes between healthy human individuals. Profiled with immunoSEQ multiplex PCR; TCRdb holds only in-frame clones, not every one. The sample lists roughly 1,100,000 clones, 65% to 75% occurring once. The sample consisted of memory CD4+ T cells sorted from blood. Subset noted: CD45RA-negative fraction. The receptors were sampled from a man younger than 35 in good health.

The chain has TRBV25-1 and TRBJ1-5; D might be TRBD1 (5 bases). There are 14 residues in the CDR3. Germline CDR1 and CDR2: MGHDK and SYGVNS. Trimming left V 2 bases short and J 6 bases short, with 11 bases between. DNA for the CDR3: TGTGCCAGCAGTGAACTCAGGGATGGTCAGCCCCAGCATTTT. Its translation is CASSELRDGQPQHF. Variable domain in full (rest from reference TRBV25-1 and TRBJ1-5): EADIYQTPRYLVIGTGKKITLECSQTMGHDKMYWYQQDPGMELHLIHYSYGVNSTEKGDLSSESTVSRIRTEHFPLTLESARPSHTSQYLCASSELRDGQPQHFGDGTRLSIL.

This clone was seen a handful of times. The rearrangement links TRBV28 to TRBJ1-1; tentatively, D is TRBD1 (5 bases). V shed 5 bases and J shed 0 bases, with 22 bases lying between them. Germline V gives CDR1 MDHEN, CDR2 SYDVKM. The CDR3 has 18 amino acids. The CDR3 region is CASSPLSRQLGMNTEAFF. In nucleotides, the CDR3 is TGTGCCAGCAGTCCCCTCTCTCGACAGCTGGGCATGAACACTGAAGCTTTCTTT.

This clone was found once. The chain couples TRBV5-3 to TRBJ1-2; a weak D match, TRBD1 (6 bases). TRBV5-3 is annotated as an ORF whose role is uncertain. The CDR3 is made up of 18 amino acids. V was trimmed by 0 bases and J by 5 bases, leaving 23 bases between them. In nucleotides, the CDR3 is TGTGCCAGAAGCTTGGTGTTCGAGCCGCCAGCCCAGGGGTATGGCTACACCTTC. This codes for CARSLVFEPPAQGYGYTF.

This clone appeared a single time. The rearrangement uses TRBV9 and TRBJ1-6, with D hard to call. CDR1 is SGDLS and CDR2 is YYNGEE in the germline V gene. V dropped 2 bases and J dropped 10 bases, with 10 bases sitting between them. This CDR3 spans 13 amino acids. The CDR3 reads CASSVPGLSPLHF. Here the CDR3 DNA reads TGTGCCAGCAGCGTCCCAGGCTTGTCACCCCTCCACTTT.

The chain couples TRBV29-1 to TRBJ2-7, with D perhaps TRBD2 (5 bases). The CDR3 has 13 amino acids. Germline V CDR1 and CDR2: SQVTM, ANQGSEA. Trimming removed 8 bases from V and 7 bases from J, with 21 bases in between. The DNA of the CDR3 is TGCAGCACTCGGGTTGTAGGGTCGGGGGAGCAGTACTTC. This encodes CSTRVVGSGEQYF.

The rearrangement links TRBV2 to TRBJ2-1; 9 bases agree with TRBD2. The CDR3 sequence is 14 residues long. Per germline, CDR1 SNHLY and CDR2 FYNNEI. J gave up 7 bases and V 3 bases, and 4 bases lay outside the gene matches. The CDR3 sequence: CASSERGGLNEQFF. The CDR3 coding sequence is TGTGCCAGCAGTGAGCGGGGGGGCCTGAATGAGCAGTTCTTC.

As for this clone: In the same sample, other DNA sequences code for this CDR3. This chain links TRBV5-1 with TRBJ2-5; D unresolved. The germline V and J ends were trimmed by 0 bases and 1 base, with 4 bases remaining between them. The length of the CDR3 is 13 residues. Germline loops: CDR1 SGHRS, CDR2 YFSETQ. In DNA, the CDR3 is TGCGCCAGCAGCTTGGTTCTCCAAGAGACCCAGTACTTC. It specifies CASSLVLQETQYF.

A few counts support this clone. V is TRBV5-5 and J is TRBJ2-5; 12 bases line up with TRBD1. V lost 3 bases and J lost 8; bases outside the gene matches: 11. The CDR3 contains 16 residues. Germline V gives CDR1 SGHKS, CDR2 YYEKEE (reference sequence). The CDR3 protein is CASSWGQGAGLGTQYF. For the CDR3, the DNA is TGTGCCAGCAGCTGGGGACAGGGGGCGGGCCTTGGAACCCAGTACTTC. Complete variable domain (other parts from reference TRBV5-5 and TRBJ2-5): DAGVTQSPTHLIKTRGQQVTLRCSPISGHKSVSWYQQVLGQGPQFIFQYYEKEERGRGNFPDRFSARQFPNYSSELNVNALLLGDSALYLCASSWGQGAGLGTQYFGPGTRLLVL.

The chain links TRBV4-1 to TRBJ2-5; 9 bases fit TRBD2. The CDR3 runs to 15 residues. With 1 base clipped from V and 5 bases from J, the junction kept 5 bases outside the gene matches. Per germline, CDR1 MGHRA and CDR2 YSYEKL. The CDR3 sequence is CASSQGWTSDETQYF. The CDR3 nucleotides read TGCGCCAGCAGCCAAGGTTGGACTAGCGATGAGACCCAGTACTTC.

In DNA, the CDR3 is TGTGCCAGTAGGGCCCCCGGGGAGCTGTTTTTT. This codes for CASRAPGELFF. The rearrangement links TRBV19 to TRBJ2-2; D gene ambiguous. This CDR3 comprises 11 residues. Trimming cost V 6 bases and J 6 bases, with 5 bases left between them. Germline lookup yields CDR1 LNHDA and CDR2 SQIVND (reference sequence).

Concerning this clone: The sample has other DNA sequences that encode this CDR3 too. The rearrangement joins TRBV10-3 to TRBJ2-7, with a possible D match to TRBD1 (6 bases). Germline V lookup: CDR1 ENHRY, CDR2 SYGVKD. The V and J ends lost 0 bases and 1 base respectively, with 7 bases between them. The CDR3 is 14 amino acids. The CDR3 nucleotides are TGTGCCATCAGTGAGTCGGGGACATCCTACGAGCAGTACTTC. It codes for CAISESGTSYEQYF.

J is TRBJ2-3 and V is TRBV30; D is ambiguous. Germline values: CDR1 GTSNPN, CDR2 SVGIG (reference sequence). The V and J ends lost 0 bases and 6 bases respectively, with 13 bases between them. The CDR3 loop spans 14 amino acids. CDR3 residues: CAWSVGVSSDTQYF. In DNA form, the CDR3 reads TGTGCCTGGAGTGTAGGCGTTAGTTCCGATACGCAGTATTTT.

The J gene is TRBJ1-3, the V gene TRBV7-9; D ambiguous. CDR1 and CDR2 from the germline V gene are SEHNR and FQNEAQ (reference sequence). Trimming shortened V by 7 bases and J by 0 bases, and 10 bases separated the two germline ends. CDR3 length: 14 amino acids. In nucleotides, the CDR3 is TGTGCCAGCATCTACTTAAACTCTGGAAACACCATATATTTT. Its protein is CASIYLNSGNTIYF. The full variable domain, its missing parts supplied by reference TRBV7-9 and TRBJ1-3, is DTGVSQNPRHKITKRGQNVTFRCDPISEHNRLYWYRQTLGQGPEFLTYFQNEAQLEKSRLLSDRFSAERPKGSFSTLEIQRTEQGDSAMYLCASIYLNSGNTIYFGEGSWLTVV.

This clone was seen only a few times. This rearrangement joins TRBV30 to TRBJ1-1; tentative D call: TRBD1 (5 bases). With 5 bases removed from V and 1 base from J, the gap between germline ends came to 14 bases. Germline-derived CDR1 and CDR2 are GTSNPN and SVGIG (reference sequence). This CDR3 has 14 residues. DNA of the CDR3: TGTGCCTGGCTCCCGGGAGGACAGAACACTGAAGCTTTCTTT. Translated, it gives CAWLPGGQNTEAFF.

J is TRBJ1-5 and V is TRBV2; possibly TRBD1 for D (5 bases). V was shortened by 7 bases and J by 2 bases, with 15 bases between the two germline ends. CDR3 size: 15 residues. Germline CDR1 SNHLY, CDR2 FYNNEI. DNA of the CDR3: TGTGCCAGCATGGGGGGACCGGGGCGCAATCAGCCCCAGCATTTT. Translated: CASMGGPGRNQPQHF.

This clone turned up a few times. V is TRBV6-6 and J is TRBJ2-1; tentative D call: TRBD1 (5 bases). Deletions cut 2 bases from V and 5 bases from J, with 13 bases between. Per the germline V gene, CDR1 is MNHNY and CDR2 is SVGAGI (reference sequence). This CDR3 spans 15 amino acids. The DNA for the CDR3 is TGTGCCAGCAGTTACCAGGGCTCTAGGGACAATGAGCAGTTCTTC. Protein product: CASSYQGSRDNEQFF.

The gene calls are TRBV30 and TRBJ2-6; D gene ambiguous. This CDR3 is 13 amino acids long. Germline V gives CDR1 GTSNPN, CDR2 SVGIG (reference sequence). V was pared by 5 bases and J by 1 base, with 6 bases between. The CDR3 DNA sequence: TGTGCCTGGGGCGCGTCTGGGGCCAACGTCCTGACTTTC. Protein product: CAWGASGANVLTF. Variable domain in full (rest from reference TRBV30 and TRBJ2-6): SQTIHQWPATLVQPVGSPLSLECTVEGTSNPNLYWYRQAAGRGLQLLFYSVGIGQISSEVPQNLSASRPQDRQFILSSKKLLLSDSGFYLCAWGASGANVLTFGAGSRLTVL.